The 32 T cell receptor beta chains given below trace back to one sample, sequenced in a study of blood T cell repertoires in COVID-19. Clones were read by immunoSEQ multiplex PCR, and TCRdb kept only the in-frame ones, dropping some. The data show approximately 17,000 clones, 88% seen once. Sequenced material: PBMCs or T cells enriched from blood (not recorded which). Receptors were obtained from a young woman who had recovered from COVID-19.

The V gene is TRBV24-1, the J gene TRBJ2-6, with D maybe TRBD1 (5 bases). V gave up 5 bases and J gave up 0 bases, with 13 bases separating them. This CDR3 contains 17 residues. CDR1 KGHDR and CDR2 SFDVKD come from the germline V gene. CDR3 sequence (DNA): TGTGCCACCAGTGGGGGCAGCTTGAGCTCTGGGGCCAACGTCCTGACTTTC. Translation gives CATSGGSLSSGANVLTF.

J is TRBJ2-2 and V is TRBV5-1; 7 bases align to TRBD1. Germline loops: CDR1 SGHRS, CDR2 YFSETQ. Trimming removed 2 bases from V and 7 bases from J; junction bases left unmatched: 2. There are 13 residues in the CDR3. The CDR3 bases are TGCGCCAGCAGCTTACAGGGGATCGGGGAGCTGTTTTTT. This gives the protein CASSLQGIGELFF. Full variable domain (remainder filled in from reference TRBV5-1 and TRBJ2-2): KAGVTQTPRYLIKTRGQQVTLSCSPISGHRSVSWYQQTPGQGLQFLFEYFSETQRNKGNFPGRFSGRQFSNSRSEMNVSTLELGDSALYLCASSLQGIGELFFGEGSRLTVL.

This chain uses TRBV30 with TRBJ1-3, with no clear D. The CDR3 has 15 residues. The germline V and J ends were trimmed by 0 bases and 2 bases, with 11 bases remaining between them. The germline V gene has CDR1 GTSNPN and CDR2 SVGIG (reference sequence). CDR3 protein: CAWSVLGRTGNTIYF. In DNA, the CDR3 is TGTGCCTGGAGTGTACTGGGCCGGACTGGAAACACCATATATTTT.

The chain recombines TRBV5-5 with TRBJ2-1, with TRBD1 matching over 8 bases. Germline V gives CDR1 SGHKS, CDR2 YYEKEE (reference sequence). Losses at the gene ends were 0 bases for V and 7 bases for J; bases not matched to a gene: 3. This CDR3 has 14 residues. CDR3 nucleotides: TGTGCCAGCAGCTTGGCAGGGGGCTTGAATGAGCAGTTCTTC. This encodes CASSLAGGLNEQFF.

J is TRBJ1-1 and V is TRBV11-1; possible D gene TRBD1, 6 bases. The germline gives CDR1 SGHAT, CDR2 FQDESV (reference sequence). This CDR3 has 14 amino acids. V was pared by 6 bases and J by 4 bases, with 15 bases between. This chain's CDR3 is CASSPQGRGTEAFF. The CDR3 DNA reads TGTGCCAGCAGTCCGCAGGGGAGAGGCACTGAAGCTTTCTTT.

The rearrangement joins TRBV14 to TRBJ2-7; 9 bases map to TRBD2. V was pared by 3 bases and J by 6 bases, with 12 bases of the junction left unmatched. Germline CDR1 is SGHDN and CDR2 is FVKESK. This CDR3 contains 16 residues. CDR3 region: CASSHNSGTSSGEQYF. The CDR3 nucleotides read TGTGCCAGCAGCCATAACTCCGGGACTAGCTCGGGCGAGCAGTACTTC.

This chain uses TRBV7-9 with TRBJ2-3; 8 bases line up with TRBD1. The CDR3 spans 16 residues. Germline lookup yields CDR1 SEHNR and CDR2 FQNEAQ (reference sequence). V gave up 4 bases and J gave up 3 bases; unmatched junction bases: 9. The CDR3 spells CASSWDDRGATDTQYF. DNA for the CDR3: TGTGCCAGCAGCTGGGACGACAGGGGCGCGACAGATACGCAGTATTTT. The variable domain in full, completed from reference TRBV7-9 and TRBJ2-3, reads DTGVSQNPRHKITKRGQNVTFRCDPISEHNRLYWYRQTLGQGPEFLTYFQNEAQLEKSRLLSDRFSAERPKGSFSTLEIQRTEQGDSAMYLCASSWDDRGATDTQYFGPGTRLTVL.

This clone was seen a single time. The CDR3 region is CASSPGLAGGRDEQFF. CDR3 bases: TGTGCCAGCAGCCCGGGACTAGCGGGGGGCCGTGATGAGCAGTTCTTC. The chain employs TRBV7-2 and TRBJ2-1; the match to TRBD2 covers 15 bases. Germline-derived CDR1 and CDR2 are SGHTA and FQGNSA. V gave up 5 bases and J gave up 8 bases; unmatched junction bases: 7. The CDR3 loop spans 16 amino acids. The full variable domain, in which reference TRBV7-2 and TRBJ2-1 provide the parts outside the CDR3, is GAGVSQSPSNKVTEKGKDVELRCDPISGHTALYWYRQSLGQGLEFLIYFQGNSAPDKSGLPSDRFSAERTGGSVSTLTIQRTQQEDSAVYLCASSPGLAGGRDEQFFGPGTRLTVL.

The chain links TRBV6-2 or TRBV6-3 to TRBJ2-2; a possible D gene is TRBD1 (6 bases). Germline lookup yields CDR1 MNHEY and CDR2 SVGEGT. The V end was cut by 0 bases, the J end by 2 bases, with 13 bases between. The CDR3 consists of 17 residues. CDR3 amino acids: CASSYSSGTLNTGELFF. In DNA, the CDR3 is TGTGCCAGCAGTTACTCATCCGGGACACTCAACACCGGGGAGCTGTTTTTT.

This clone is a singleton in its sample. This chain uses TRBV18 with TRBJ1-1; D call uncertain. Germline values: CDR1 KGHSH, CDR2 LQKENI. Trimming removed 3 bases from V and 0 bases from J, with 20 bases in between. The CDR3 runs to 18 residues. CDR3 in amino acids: CASSPLSAGGYMNTEAFF. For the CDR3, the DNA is TGTGCCAGCTCACCCCTGTCGGCGGGAGGATACATGAACACTGAAGCTTTCTTT.

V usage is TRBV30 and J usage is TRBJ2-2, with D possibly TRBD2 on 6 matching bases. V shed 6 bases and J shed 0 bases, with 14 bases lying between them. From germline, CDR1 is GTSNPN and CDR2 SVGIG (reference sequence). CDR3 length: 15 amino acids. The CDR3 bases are TGTGCCTGCCCACGTGCGGGGCCGAACACCGGGGAGCTGTTTTTT. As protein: CACPRAGPNTGELFF.

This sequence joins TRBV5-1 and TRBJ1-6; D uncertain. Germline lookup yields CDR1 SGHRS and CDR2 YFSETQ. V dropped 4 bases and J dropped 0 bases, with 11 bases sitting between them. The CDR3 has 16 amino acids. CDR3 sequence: CASSPAGSSYNSPLHF. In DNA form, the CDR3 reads TGCGCCAGCAGCCCTGCGGGGAGCTCCTATAATTCACCCCTCCACTTT.

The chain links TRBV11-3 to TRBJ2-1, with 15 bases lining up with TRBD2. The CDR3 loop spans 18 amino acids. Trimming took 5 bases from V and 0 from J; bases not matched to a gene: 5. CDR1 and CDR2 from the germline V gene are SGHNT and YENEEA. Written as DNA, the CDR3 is TGTGCCAGCAGCCCCGGACTAGCGGGGGGGCCCTCCTACAATGAGCAGTTCTTC. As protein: CASSPGLAGGPSYNEQFF.

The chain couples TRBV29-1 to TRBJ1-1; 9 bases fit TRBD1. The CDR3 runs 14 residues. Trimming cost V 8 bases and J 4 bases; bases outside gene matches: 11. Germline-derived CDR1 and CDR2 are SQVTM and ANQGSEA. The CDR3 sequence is CSCDGTGLGTEAFF. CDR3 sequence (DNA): TGCAGCTGCGATGGGACAGGGCTTGGCACTGAAGCTTTCTTT.

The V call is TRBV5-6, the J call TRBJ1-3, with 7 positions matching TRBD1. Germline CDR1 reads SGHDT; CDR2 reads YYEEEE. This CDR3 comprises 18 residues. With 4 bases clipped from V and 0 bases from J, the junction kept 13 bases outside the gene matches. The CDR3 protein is CASSLPPGQASSGNTIYF. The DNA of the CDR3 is TGTGCCAGCAGCCTACCCCCAGGACAGGCGAGCTCTGGAAACACCATATATTTT.

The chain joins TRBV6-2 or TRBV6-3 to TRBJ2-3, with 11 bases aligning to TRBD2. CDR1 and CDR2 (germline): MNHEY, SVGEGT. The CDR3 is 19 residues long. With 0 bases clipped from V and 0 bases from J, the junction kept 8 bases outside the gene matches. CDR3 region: CASSYSKPTSGGSTDTQYF. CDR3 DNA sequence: TGTGCCAGCAGTTACTCGAAACCCACTAGCGGGGGCAGCACAGATACGCAGTATTTT.

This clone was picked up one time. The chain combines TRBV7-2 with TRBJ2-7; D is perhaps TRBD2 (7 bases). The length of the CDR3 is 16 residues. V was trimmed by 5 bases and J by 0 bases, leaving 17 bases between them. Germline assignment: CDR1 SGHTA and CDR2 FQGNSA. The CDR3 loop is CASSLLPRGGSYEQYF. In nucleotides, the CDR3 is TGTGCCAGCAGCCTCCTTCCTAGGGGGGGCTCCTACGAGCAGTACTTC.

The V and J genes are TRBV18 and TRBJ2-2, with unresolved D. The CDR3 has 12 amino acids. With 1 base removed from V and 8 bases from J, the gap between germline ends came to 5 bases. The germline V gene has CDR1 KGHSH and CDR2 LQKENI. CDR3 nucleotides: TGTGCCAGCTCACCACGAGCGGGGGAGCTGTTTTTT. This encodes CASSPRAGELFF.

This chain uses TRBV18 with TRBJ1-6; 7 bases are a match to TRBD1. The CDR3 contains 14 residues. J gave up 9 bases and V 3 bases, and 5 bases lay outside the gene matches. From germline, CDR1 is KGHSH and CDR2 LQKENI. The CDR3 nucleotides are TGTGCCAGCTCACCGGACAGGTTGATTTCACCCCTCCACTTT. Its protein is CASSPDRLISPLHF.

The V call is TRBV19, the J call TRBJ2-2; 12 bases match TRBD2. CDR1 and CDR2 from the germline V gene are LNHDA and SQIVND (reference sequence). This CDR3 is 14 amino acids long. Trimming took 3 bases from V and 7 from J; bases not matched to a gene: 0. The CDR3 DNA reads TGTGCCAGTAGTATGGGACTAGCGGGCGGGGAGCTGTTTTTT. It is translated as CASSMGLAGGELFF.

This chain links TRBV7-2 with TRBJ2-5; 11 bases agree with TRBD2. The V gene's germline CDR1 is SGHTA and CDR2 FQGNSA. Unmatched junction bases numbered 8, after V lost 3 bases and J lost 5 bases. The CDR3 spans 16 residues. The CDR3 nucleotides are TGTGCCAGCAGCTTTCTAGCGGGGGGTTCGGCGGAGACCCAGTACTTC. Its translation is CASSFLAGGSAETQYF.

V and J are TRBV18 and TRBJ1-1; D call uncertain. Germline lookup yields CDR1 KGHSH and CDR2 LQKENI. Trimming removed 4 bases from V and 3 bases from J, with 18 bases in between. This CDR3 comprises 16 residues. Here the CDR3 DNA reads TGTGCCAGCTCACAACTTTCCGGGTCTGCGGACACTGAAGCTTTCTTT. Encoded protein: CASSQLSGSADTEAFF.

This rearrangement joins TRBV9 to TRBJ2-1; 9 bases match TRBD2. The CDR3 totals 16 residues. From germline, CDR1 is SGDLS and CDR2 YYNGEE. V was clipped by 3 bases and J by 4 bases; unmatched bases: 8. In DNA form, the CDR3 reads TGTGCCAGCAGCGCCCCCTGGCGGGGGGGTTACAATGAGCAGTTCTTC. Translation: CASSAPWRGGYNEQFF.

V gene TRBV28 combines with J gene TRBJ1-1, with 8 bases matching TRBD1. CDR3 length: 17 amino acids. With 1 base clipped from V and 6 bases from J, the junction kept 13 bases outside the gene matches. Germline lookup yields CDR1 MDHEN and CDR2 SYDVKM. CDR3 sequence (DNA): TGTGCCAGCAGTTTATTAGGACAGGGAAGAATTAACGCTGAAGCTTTCTTT. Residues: CASSLLGQGRINAEAFF.

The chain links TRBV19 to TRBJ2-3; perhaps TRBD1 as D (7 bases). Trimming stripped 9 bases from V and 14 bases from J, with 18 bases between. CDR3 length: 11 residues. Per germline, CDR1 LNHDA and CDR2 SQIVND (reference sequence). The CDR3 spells CASRQGGRGYF. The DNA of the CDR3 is TGTGCCAGCAGGCAGGGGGGCCGTGGGTATTTT. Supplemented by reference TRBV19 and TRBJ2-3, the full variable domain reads DGGITQSPKYLFRKEGQNVTLSCEQNLNHDAMYWYRQDPGQGLRLIYYSQIVNDFQKGDIAEGYSVSREKKESFPLTVTSAQKNPTAFYLCASRQGGRGYFGPGTRLTVL.

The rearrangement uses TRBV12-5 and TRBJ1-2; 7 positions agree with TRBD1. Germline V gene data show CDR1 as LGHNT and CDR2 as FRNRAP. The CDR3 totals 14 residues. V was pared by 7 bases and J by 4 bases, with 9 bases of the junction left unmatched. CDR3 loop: CASAWDRLFYGYTF. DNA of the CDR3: TGTGCTAGTGCCTGGGACAGATTATTCTATGGCTACACCTTC.

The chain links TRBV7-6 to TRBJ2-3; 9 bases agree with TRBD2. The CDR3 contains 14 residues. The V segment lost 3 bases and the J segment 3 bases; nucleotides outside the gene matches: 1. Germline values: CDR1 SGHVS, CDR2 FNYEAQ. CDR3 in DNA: TGTGCCAGCAGCTTTAGCGGGGGAACAGATACGCAGTATTTT. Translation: CASSFSGGTDTQYF. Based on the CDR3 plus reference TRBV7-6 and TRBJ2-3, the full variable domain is GAGVSQSPRYKVTKRGQDVALRCDPISGHVSLYWYRQALGQGPEFLTYFNYEAQQDKSGLPNDRFSAERPEGSISTLTIQRTEQRDSAMYRCASSFSGGTDTQYFGPGTRLTVL.

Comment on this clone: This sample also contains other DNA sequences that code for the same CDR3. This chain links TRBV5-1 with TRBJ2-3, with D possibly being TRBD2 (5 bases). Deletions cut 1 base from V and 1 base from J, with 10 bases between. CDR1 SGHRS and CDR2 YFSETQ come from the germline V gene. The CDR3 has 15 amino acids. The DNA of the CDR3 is TGCGCCAGCAGCTTGCGAGGGTTGGGCACAGATACGCAGTATTTT. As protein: CASSLRGLGTDTQYF.

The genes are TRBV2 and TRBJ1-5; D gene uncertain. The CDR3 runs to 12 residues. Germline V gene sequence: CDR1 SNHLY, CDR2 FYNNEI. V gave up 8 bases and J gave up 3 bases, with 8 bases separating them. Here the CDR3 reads CASAAVNQPQHF. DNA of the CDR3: TGTGCCAGCGCGGCAGTCAATCAGCCCCAGCATTTT.

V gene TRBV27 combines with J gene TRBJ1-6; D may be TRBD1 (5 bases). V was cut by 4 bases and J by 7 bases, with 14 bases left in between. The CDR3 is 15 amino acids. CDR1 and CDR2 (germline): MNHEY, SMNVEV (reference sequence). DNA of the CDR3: TGTGCCAGCAGTTCAACAGGTCCGAGAAATTCACCCCTCCACTTT. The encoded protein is CASSSTGPRNSPLHF.

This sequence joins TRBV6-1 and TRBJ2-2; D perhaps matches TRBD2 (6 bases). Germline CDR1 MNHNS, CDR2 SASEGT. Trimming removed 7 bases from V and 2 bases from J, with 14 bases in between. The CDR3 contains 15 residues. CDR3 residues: CASKGRGVNTGELFF. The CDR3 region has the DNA TGTGCCAGCAAGGGGCGGGGCGTTAACACCGGGGAGCTGTTTTTT.

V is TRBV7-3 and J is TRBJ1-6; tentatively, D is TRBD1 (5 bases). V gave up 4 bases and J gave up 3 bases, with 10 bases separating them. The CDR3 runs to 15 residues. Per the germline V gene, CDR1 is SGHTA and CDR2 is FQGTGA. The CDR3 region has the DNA TGTGCCAGCAGCTGGGGCGGGGGCTATAATTCACCCCTCCACTTT. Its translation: CASSWGGGYNSPLHF.